This T cell receptor (beta chain) was sequenced in a study of blood T cell repertoires in COVID-19. Study overall: Donors in the United States, Italy and Spain gave samples during acute or convalescent COVID-19.

Here immunoSEQ multiplex PCR was the method, and the copy in TCRdb shows in-frame clones only, minus some. The table shows under 140,000 clones, with 70% to 80% occurring only once. Trimming at V came to 8 bases and at J to 0 bases, leaving 10 bases not matched to a gene. The CDR3 is 18 residues long. Looked up from germline, CDR1 is MDHEN and CDR2 is SYDVKM. The V call is TRBV28, the J call TRBJ2-1, with 13 positions matching TRBD2. The clonotype comes from a woman in her sixties with acute or convalescent COVID-19. The sample was peripheral blood. The CDR3 nucleotides read TGTGCCAGCCTCGCCGCCGGACTAGCGGGGGTCTCCTACAATGAGCAGTTCTTC. Its protein is CASLAAGLAGVSYNEQFF. Full variable domain (outside the CDR3, taken from reference TRBV28 and TRBJ2-1): DVKVTQSSRYLVKRTGEKVFLECVQDMDHENMFWYRQDPGLGLRLIYFSYDVKMKEKGDIPEGYSVSREKKERFSLILESASTNQTSMYLCASLAAGLAGVSYNEQFFGPGTRLTVL.